The rows below give T cell receptor beta chains drawn from one sample of a study of Graves' ophthalmopathy and Graves' hyperthyroidism. TCRdb re-called the multiplex PCR reads through MiXCR, storing one row per CDR3 protein. Of roughly 500,000 distinct CDR3 sequences in the sample, over 13% were seen once. The sample comprised blood. The receptors here all came from a woman younger than 45 with Graves' ophthalmopathy. Each CDR3 is given without its conserved first and last residue. Size values are once, few and many counts, or a class for expanded clones, and some rows have none.

clone size | CDR3 length | V gene | CDR3 protein
many | 12 | TRBV20-1 | SATSLGTVVAQH
- | 14 | TRBV18 | ASSPPGTSRQETQY
- | 14 | TRBV4-2 | ASSQDGAGGQETQY
- | 17 | TRBV20-1 | SARDLTSGRPLAKNIQY
many | 11 | TRBV28 | ASIETGAFEQY
many | 14 | TRBV6-4 | ASSDQGHLGAYEQY
- | 11 | TRBV3-1 | ASSQGATGELF
many | 13 | TRBV19 | ASRTDRYSNQPQH
many | 10 | TRBV20-1 | SATRWRVGYT
many | 13 | TRBV7-8 | ASSLRAGGQTEAF
many | 11 | TRBV12-3/TRBV12-4 | ASSGQLYQPQH
few | 11 | TRBV4-1 | ASIEGGGTEAF
- | 14 | TRBV7-3 | ASSLDPTTGREEQY
many | 13 | TRBV20-1 | SARAEAGENYEQY
- | 14 | TRBV12-3/TRBV12-4 | ASTEGRSPTGDTQY
many | 14 | TRBV27 | ASSLYSNFLKETQY